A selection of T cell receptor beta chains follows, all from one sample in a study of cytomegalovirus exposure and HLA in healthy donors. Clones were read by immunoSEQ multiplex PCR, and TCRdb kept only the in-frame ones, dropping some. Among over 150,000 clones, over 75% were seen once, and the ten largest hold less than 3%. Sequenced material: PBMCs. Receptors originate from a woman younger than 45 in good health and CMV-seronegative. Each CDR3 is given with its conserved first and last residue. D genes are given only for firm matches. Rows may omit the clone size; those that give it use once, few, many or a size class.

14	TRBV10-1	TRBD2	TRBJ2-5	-	TGCGCCAGCAGTGAACTAGCGGGGCAAGAGACCCAGTACTTC	CASSELAGQETQYF
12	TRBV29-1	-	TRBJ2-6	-	TGCAGCGCGTACTCTGGGGCCAACGTCCTGACTTTC	CSAYSGANVLTF
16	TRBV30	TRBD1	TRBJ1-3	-	TGTGCCTGGAGTGTCGACAGGGGGCGAGGTGGAAACACCATATATTTT	CAWSVDRGRGGNTIYF
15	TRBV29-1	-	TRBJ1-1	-	TGCAGCGTGGCTCCCATCGACCCCCAGGGGACTGAAGCTTTCTTT	CSVAPIDPQGTEAFF
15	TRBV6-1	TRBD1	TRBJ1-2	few	TGTGCCTGCTCTCGGGGACAGTACACTAACTATGGCTACACCTTC	CACSRGQYTNYGYTF
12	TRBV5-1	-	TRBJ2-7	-	TGCGCCAGCAGCTCCACAGGGCTCGAGCAGTACTTC	CASSSTGLEQYF
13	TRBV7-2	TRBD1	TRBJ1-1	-	TGTGCCAGCAGCTTAGAGAGGGGGCTGGATGCTTTCTTT	CASSLERGLDAFF
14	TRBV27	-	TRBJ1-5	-	TGTGCCAGCAGTTCCAAGGCAGGGGTCCAGCCCCAGCATTTT	CASSSKAGVQPQHF
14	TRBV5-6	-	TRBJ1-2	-	TGTGCCAGCAGCTTAGCAGGGGCTGACTATGGCTACACCTTC	CASSLAGADYGYTF
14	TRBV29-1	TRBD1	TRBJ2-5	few	TGCAGCGTTGAGGGACAGGGGATGGCAGAGACCCAGTACTTC	CSVEGQGMAETQYF
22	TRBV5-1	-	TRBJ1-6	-	TGCGCCAGCAGCTTATCGGCAGGGGCCGCTGGGCTCGAGCTCTCCTATAATTCACCCCTCCACTTT	CASSLSAGAAGLELSYNSPLHF
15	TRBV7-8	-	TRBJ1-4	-	TGTGCCAGCAGCCGCGGGACTGGTGGTAATGAAAAACTGTTTTTT	CASSRGTGGNEKLFF
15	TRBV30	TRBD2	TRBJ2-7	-	TGTGCCTGGAGCGGGGGAGGGTTATCGGTCTACGAGCAGTACTTC	CAWSGGGLSVYEQYF
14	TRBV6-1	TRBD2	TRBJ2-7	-	TGTGCCAGCACGGCGGCAGCGGGGGCCTACGAGCAGTACTTC	CASTAAAGAYEQYF
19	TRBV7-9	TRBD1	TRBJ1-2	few	TGTGCCAGCAGCCCTTACACCTGGACAGGGGGAAGACTTGGTGGTGGCTACACCTTC	CASSPYTWTGGRLGGGYTF
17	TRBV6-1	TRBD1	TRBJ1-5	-	TGTGCCAGCAGTGACAAACCTTCAGGGGGCGGCAATCAGCCCCAGCATTTT	CASSDKPSGGGNQPQHF